A few counts support the clone carrying this T cell receptor beta chain. Its antigen remains unidentified. TCRdb's table, derived via immunoSEQ multiplex PCR, lists solely in-frame clones and lacks some. In the table there are 50,000 or so clones, approximately 73% of which are singletons. This sample is drawn from a study of PD-1 blockade in classical Hodgkin lymphoma. Germline assignment: CDR1 GTSNPN and CDR2 SVGIG (reference sequence). Losses at the gene ends were 2 bases for V and 7 bases for J; bases not matched to a gene: 8. This CDR3 has 14 amino acids. Brentuximab vedotin exposure varied, and every patient relapsed after autologous stem cell transplantation. Under best response, outcomes were complete response, partial response or progressive disease. Study conclusions and caveats: Compared with healthy donors, newly diagnosed patients reportedly showed lower baseline TCR diversity. CD4+ but not CD8+ TCR diversity rose significantly by C4D1. Possibly reflecting disease activity or prior therapy, repertoire differences have causes that remain undefined.

This rearrangement joins TRBV30 to TRBJ1-1; the match to TRBD1 covers 9 bases. Here the sequenced sample was peripheral blood mononuclear cells (PBMCs), taken before the second cycle of nivolumab. This receptor was obtained from a human donor with classical Hodgkin lymphoma. CDR3 protein: CAWSFTGGWGEAFF. CDR3 sequence (DNA): TGTGCCTGGAGTTTTACAGGGGGCTGGGGTGAAGCTTTCTTT.